One sample yielded the 9 T cell receptor beta chains listed below, sequenced in a study of CD8+ T cells in alopecia areata. Sequencing relied on a cDNA template that was reverse transcribed from extracted RNA. Assay used: immunoSEQ multiplex PCR; TCRdb lists only in-frame clones, some missing. The table lists under 350,000 clones, roughly 60% of them singletons. Treatment defined: oral pan-JAK inhibitor, 5-10 mg twice daily. The sample here was CD4+ T cells sorted from blood, taken at week 24, from a patient treated with tofacitinib. These receptors originate from a human donor with alopecia areata.

The genes are TRBV4-1 and TRBJ1-1; 8 bases fit TRBD1. The CDR3 extends over 20 amino acids. CDR1 is MGHRA, CDR2 YSYEKL, per germline. J gave up 0 bases and V 2 bases, and 17 bases lay outside the gene matches. CDR3 in amino acids: CASSQTTDRVSRHMNTEAFF. The CDR3 nucleotides read TGCGCCAGCAGCCAAACCACGGACAGGGTGTCTAGGCATATGAACACTGAAGCTTTCTTT.

The V call is TRBV29-1, the J call TRBJ1-1, with TRBD1 identical over 10 bases. Germline-derived CDR1 and CDR2 are SQVTM and ANQGSEA. Germline trimming cut 0 bases from V and 9 bases from J; bases unmatched to any gene: 4. This CDR3 is built from 13 residues. The CDR3 coding sequence is TGCAGCGTTGAAGACCGACAGGGGGCGAAAGCTTTCTTT. Encoded protein: CSVEDRQGAKAFF.

V and J are TRBV5-1 and TRBJ2-1, with D tentatively TRBD1 or TRBD2 (5 bases each). The V and J ends lost 1 base and 3 bases respectively, with 20 bases between them. Germline CDR1 reads SGHRS; CDR2 reads YFSETQ. This CDR3 has 18 residues. CDR3 DNA: TGCGCCAGCAGCTTGACCCAGGGACGTCAGACGGGCTACAATGAGCAGTTCTTC. Amino acid sequence: CASSLTQGRQTGYNEQFF.

The chain recombines TRBV7-2 with TRBJ2-1; no reliable D call. The germline V gene has CDR1 SGHTA and CDR2 FQGNSA. V was trimmed by 6 bases and J by 9 bases, leaving 6 bases between them. There are 10 residues in the CDR3. The CDR3 coding sequence is TGTGCCAGCAGTTTGGTTGAGCAGTTCTTC. Amino acid sequence: CASSLVEQFF.

This clone has just a few counts. The chain combines TRBV7-2 with TRBJ2-3; 9 positions agree with TRBD2. The V segment lost 5 bases and the J segment 1 base; nucleotides outside the gene matches: 4. This CDR3 contains 15 residues. Germline CDR1 SGHTA, CDR2 FQGNSA. CDR3 residues: CASSLQRGGTDTQYF. The CDR3 DNA reads TGTGCCAGCAGCCTTCAGCGGGGGGGCACAGATACGCAGTATTTT.

This chain links TRBV9 with TRBJ2-3; D unresolved. Germline CDR1 is SGDLS and CDR2 is YYNGEE. V was trimmed by 0 bases and J by 4 bases, leaving 12 bases between them. This CDR3 has 15 residues. The DNA for the CDR3 is TGTGCCAGCAGCGTAGGTGTGGGTGGAGCAGATACGCAGTATTTT. Protein product: CASSVGVGGADTQYF.

The chain employs TRBV11-2 and TRBJ2-2; D ambiguous. Trimming cost V 0 bases and J 7 bases, with 6 bases left between them. The CDR3 sequence is 13 residues long. In germline, CDR1 is SGHAT, CDR2 FQNNGV. The CDR3 region has the DNA TGTGCCAGCAGCTTAGATCGAGGCGGGGAGCTGTTTTTT. Encoded protein: CASSLDRGGELFF. The variable domain in full, completed from reference TRBV11-2 and TRBJ2-2, reads EAGVAQSPRYKIIEKRQSVAFWCNPISGHATLYWYQQILGQGPKLLIQFQNNGVVDDSQLPKDRFSAERLKGVDSTLKIQPAKLEDSAVYLCASSLDRGGELFFGEGSRLTVL.

The chain has TRBV6-4 and TRBJ2-4; perhaps TRBD2 as D (5 bases). V shed 6 bases and J shed 4 bases, with 10 bases lying between them. The CDR3 is made up of 13 amino acids. CDR1 and CDR2 from the germline V gene are MRHNA and SNTAGT. The CDR3 DNA reads TGTGCCAGCAGAGCTAGCAGGAAAAACATTCAGTACTTC. This translates into CASRASRKNIQYF.

This clone was detected a few times. V and J are TRBV30 and TRBJ1-2, with 7 positions matching TRBD1. In germline, CDR1 is GTSNPN, CDR2 SVGIG (reference sequence). This CDR3 contains 13 residues. Here the CDR3 DNA reads TGTGCATCTCAACCCTCACAGGGGTCTGGCTACACCTTC. It yields the protein CASQPSQGSGYTF. The entire variable domain, with the rest obtained from reference TRBV30 and TRBJ1-2, is as follows: SQTIHQWPATLVQPVGSPLSLECTVEGTSNPNLYWYRQAAGRGLQLLFYSVGIGQISSEVPQNLSASRPQDRQFILSSKKLLLSDSGFYLCASQPSQGSGYTFGSGTRLTVV.